Listed here are 26 T cell receptor beta chains from one sample, sequenced in a study of blood T cell repertoires in COVID-19. The repertoire was sequenced with immunoSEQ multiplex PCR; TCRdb's copy has only in-frame clones and lacks some. The sample shows 200,000 to 250,000 clones, approximately 85% of them seen only once. Sequenced: peripheral blood. The receptors originated from a woman between 65 and 79 years old with COVID-19, enrolled during active disease.

This chain links TRBV3-1 (or the pseudogene TRBV3-2) with TRBJ2-1; 14 bases fit TRBD2. V trimming: 7 bases; J trimming: 9 bases; junction bases outside the gene matches: 14. The CDR3 is 17 amino acids. The V gene's germline CDR1 is LGHDT and CDR2 YNNKEL (reference sequence). CDR3 in amino acids: CASMPRLAGGLGPEQFF. The CDR3 DNA sequence: TGTGCCAGCATGCCTAGACTAGCGGGAGGGCTGGGTCCTGAGCAGTTCTTC.

The rearrangement links TRBV3-1 (or the pseudogene TRBV3-2) to TRBJ2-1; the match to TRBD1 covers 7 bases. With 0 bases clipped from V and 5 bases from J, the junction kept 7 bases outside the gene matches. Germline-derived CDR1 and CDR2 are LGHDT and YNNKEL (reference sequence). This CDR3 is 16 amino acids long. CDR3 sequence reads: CASSQEGQFFDNEQFF. The CDR3 region has the DNA TGTGCCAGCAGCCAAGAGGGACAGTTTTTTGACAATGAGCAGTTCTTC.

The CDR3 DNA reads TGTGCCACCAGTGATTTGGGCCAGGGGGCGCGTGGAAACACCATATATTTT. It yields the protein CATSDLGQGARGNTIYF. The chain has TRBV24-1 and TRBJ1-3, with TRBD1 identical over 8 bases. V dropped 0 bases and J dropped 3; count of bases not matched to a gene: 6. The CDR3 is made up of 17 amino acids. The germline CDR1 and CDR2 sequences are KGHDR and SFDVKD.

This sequence joins TRBV5-1 and TRBJ1-6; 10 bases match TRBD1. The CDR3 is 15 amino acids. Germline-derived CDR1 and CDR2 are SGHRS and YFSETQ. The ends lost 4 bases at V and 9 bases at J; junction bases unmatched: 7. CDR3 residues: CASSIGTGETSPLHF. CDR3 DNA sequence: TGCGCCAGCAGCATCGGGACAGGGGAGACTTCACCCCTCCACTTT.

The chain carries TRBV5-5 and TRBJ1-4; 11 nucleotides agree with TRBD1. The V segment lost 4 bases and the J segment 8 bases; nucleotides outside the gene matches: 7. Per germline, CDR1 SGHKS and CDR2 YYEKEE (reference sequence). The CDR3 consists of 15 residues. The DNA for the CDR3 is TGTGCCAGCAGCGATTGGACAGGGGGCCTGGAAAAACTGTTTTTT. It yields the protein CASSDWTGGLEKLFF.

This chain uses TRBV11-2 with TRBJ2-5; no definite D call. The germline gives CDR1 SGHAT, CDR2 FQNNGV. Trimming removed 5 bases from V and 1 base from J, with 5 bases in between. The CDR3 contains 12 residues. The CDR3 bases are TGTGCCAGCAGCCGTTCCCAAGAGACCCAGTACTTC. This encodes CASSRSQETQYF.

V is TRBV4-3 and J is TRBJ2-7, with D possibly matching TRBD1 (5 bases). The CDR3 loop spans 15 amino acids. From germline, CDR1 is LGHNA and CDR2 YSLEER. Trimming shortened V by 0 bases and J by 4 bases, and 13 bases separated the two germline ends. CDR3 in DNA: TGCGCCAGCAGCCAAGACGCAGGCAGGGCGTACGAGCAGTACTTC. It is translated as CASSQDAGRAYEQYF.

This chain uses TRBV5-4 with TRBJ1-3; a possible D gene is TRBD1 (6 bases). Trimming shortened V by 0 bases and J by 1 base, and 20 bases separated the two germline ends. Germline V gives CDR1 SGHNT, CDR2 YYREEE (reference sequence). CDR3 length: 19 amino acids. The CDR3 DNA is TGTGCCAGCAGCTTGGCCCACGGACAGCCGACCGTATCTGGAAACACCATATATTTT. Translated, it gives CASSLAHGQPTVSGNTIYF.

The genes are TRBV12-1 and TRBJ1-1. TRBV12-1 is deemed a pseudogene. The CDR3 totals 12 residues. CDR3 sequence: CASSFRGTEAFF. The CDR3 DNA reads TGTGCCAGCAGCTTCCGGGGCACTGAAGCTTTCTTT.

J is TRBJ1-2 and V is TRBV6-6, with D maybe TRBD1 (5 bases). V dropped 6 bases and J dropped 4 bases, with 15 bases sitting between them. Per the germline V gene, CDR1 is MNHNY and CDR2 is SVGAGI (reference sequence). CDR3 length: 14 residues. CDR3 bases: TGTGCCAGCAGGCTACAGGCTAGTGGCTATGGCTACACCTTC. Protein sequence: CASRLQASGYGYTF.

The chain is built from TRBV11-3 and TRBJ2-5, with 10 bases lining up with TRBD1. The V segment lost 4 bases and the J segment 4 bases; nucleotides outside the gene matches: 9. CDR3 length: 16 amino acids. CDR1 SGHNT and CDR2 YENEEA come from the germline V gene. This chain's CDR3 is CASSYSTGGLGETQYF. The DNA for the CDR3 is TGTGCCAGCAGCTACTCGACAGGGGGCCTTGGAGAGACCCAGTACTTC. Filled out from reference TRBV11-3 and TRBJ2-5, the complete variable domain reads EAGVVQSPRYKIIEKKQPVAFWCNPISGHNTLYWYLQNLGQGPELLIRYENEEAVDDSQLPKDRFSAERLKGVDSTLKIQPAELGDSAVYLCASSYSTGGLGETQYFGPGTRLLVL.

The table lists this clone with a count of one. The genes are TRBV3-1 (or the pseudogene TRBV3-2) and TRBJ1-5; tentatively, D is TRBD1 (5 bases). CDR1 is LGHDT and CDR2 is YNNKEL in the germline V gene (reference sequence). The CDR3 loop spans 16 amino acids. V dropped 4 bases and J dropped 9 bases, with 22 bases sitting between them. CDR3 nucleotide sequence: TGTGCCAGCAGCCCAACACTTAACAGGCCTAACTGGCCCCAGCATTTT. It encodes CASSPTLNRPNWPQHF.

The chain combines TRBV12-3 or TRBV12-4 with TRBJ1-1; D might be TRBD1 (6 bases). The V gene lost 3 bases and the J gene lost 7 bases, with 9 bases spanning the gap. The CDR3 spans 12 residues. The CDR3 DNA follows: TGTGCCAGCAGTTTCGGGACACTTGAAGCTTTCTTT. This codes for CASSFGTLEAFF.

This chain links TRBV6-2 or TRBV6-3 with TRBJ2-1; possible D gene TRBD2, 6 bases. The V gene lost 4 bases and the J gene lost 3 bases, with 13 bases spanning the gap. Germline loops: CDR1 MNHEY, CDR2 SVGEGT. This CDR3 is built from 15 residues. CDR3: CASSSSPGLYNEQFF. The DNA of the CDR3 is TGTGCCAGCAGTTCCAGTCCGGGACTCTACAATGAGCAGTTCTTC.

The chain has TRBV19 and TRBJ1-5, with a possible D match to TRBD1 (6 bases). V lost 1 base and J lost 5, with 15 bases in between. The CDR3 extends over 16 amino acids. Germline lookup yields CDR1 LNHDA and CDR2 SQIVND (reference sequence). The CDR3 reads CASSIVRGARDQPQHF. CDR3 coding DNA: TGTGCCAGTAGTATAGTTCGGGGGGCTCGTGATCAGCCCCAGCATTTT.

This clone was seen a single time. The rearrangement links TRBV19 to TRBJ1-6; perhaps TRBD1 as D (6 bases). The CDR3 runs to 16 residues. Germline values: CDR1 LNHDA, CDR2 SQIVND (reference sequence). The germline V and J ends were trimmed by 7 bases and 4 bases, with 17 bases remaining between them. CDR3 in DNA: TGTGCCAGTAAACAGACAGGACCAGTTTATAATTCACCCCTCCACTTT. Protein product: CASKQTGPVYNSPLHF.

This chain connects TRBV7-3 to TRBJ1-1; possibly TRBD1 for D (6 bases). Germline CDR1 and CDR2: SGHTA and FQGTGA. The V end was cut by 5 bases, the J end by 1 base, with 17 bases between. This CDR3 is built from 16 residues. CDR3 nucleotides: TGTGCCAGCAGCCCACGCCCCCGGACAGCGAACACTGAAGCTTTCTTT. Translated: CASSPRPRTANTEAFF.

The V and J genes are TRBV7-2 and TRBJ1-3, with a possible D match to TRBD1 (6 bases). The V end lost 4 bases, the J end lost 4 bases, and 11 bases lay between the germline ends. This CDR3 comprises 14 residues. Per germline, CDR1 SGHTA and CDR2 FQGNSA. CDR3 residues: CASSSFDRGNTIYF. For the CDR3, the DNA is TGTGCCAGCAGCTCATTCGACAGGGGAAACACCATATATTTT.

The chain recombines TRBV7-8 with TRBJ2-1; TRBD2 agrees at 9 bases. The V and J ends lost 4 bases and 2 bases, in that order; junction bases with no gene match: 9. Germline V gene data show CDR1 as SGHVS and CDR2 as FQNEAQ. CDR3 length: 17 amino acids. The CDR3 reads CASSSRTSEAPYNEQFF. Written as DNA, the CDR3 is TGTGCCAGCAGCTCAAGGACTAGCGAGGCGCCCTACAATGAGCAGTTCTTC.

This chain connects TRBV19 to TRBJ1-4; D gene uncertain. Trimming removed 4 bases from V and 1 base from J, with 10 bases in between. Germline CDR1 is LNHDA and CDR2 is SQIVND (reference sequence). The CDR3 length is 15 residues. The CDR3 region has the DNA TGTGCCAGTAGTACCGGAGGGAGAACTAATGAAAAACTGTTTTTT. As protein: CASSTGGRTNEKLFF.

This clone was detected only once. The chain links TRBV9 to TRBJ2-1, with 12 bases lining up with TRBD2. The CDR3 is 16 amino acids. After removal of 4 bases from V and 7 bases from J, the junction contained 9 bases not matched to a gene. Looked up from germline, CDR1 is SGDLS and CDR2 is YYNGEE. CDR3 sequence (DNA): TGTGCCAGCAGCACCGGACTAGCGGGACCGTGGAATGAGCAGTTCTTC. It is translated as CASSTGLAGPWNEQFF.

This clone was found once. The J gene is TRBJ1-3, the V gene TRBV11-3; D perhaps matches TRBD1 (6 bases). The germline V gene has CDR1 SGHNT and CDR2 YENEEA. The CDR3 has 17 amino acids. Trimming pared 5 bases from V and 3 bases from J, leaving 20 bases between. CDR3 nucleotides: TGTGCCAGCAGCCTGTTGGGGGCACCTGCAGATGGAAACACCATATATTTT. It specifies CASSLLGAPADGNTIYF.

In this sample, this clone turned up a few times. Written as DNA, the CDR3 is TGTGCCAGCAGCCCGACGGTCCAGGGAGGGACTGAAGCTTTCTTT. Translation gives CASSPTVQGGTEAFF. The V gene is TRBV3-1 (or the pseudogene TRBV3-2), the J gene TRBJ1-1; D perhaps matches TRBD1 (5 bases). This CDR3 is 15 amino acids long. Trimming stripped 4 bases from V and 5 bases from J, with 17 bases between. Germline loops: CDR1 LGHDT, CDR2 YNNKEL (reference sequence).

The rearrangement links TRBV6-5 to TRBJ2-5; 7 nucleotides match TRBD2. The CDR3 totals 12 residues. Trimming at V came to 6 bases and at J to 5 bases, leaving 3 bases not matched to a gene. Germline V gene data show CDR1 as MNHEY and CDR2 as SVGAGI. CDR3 nucleotide sequence: TGTGCCAGCAGGCGGGAGAAGGAGACCCAGTACTTC. Protein sequence: CASRREKETQYF.

This clone showed up just a few times. The chain has TRBV5-1 and TRBJ1-2; D is perhaps TRBD1 (6 bases). V lost 1 base to trimming and J lost 4 bases, with 14 bases between them. The CDR3 consists of 15 residues. CDR1 and CDR2 from the germline V gene are SGHRS and YFSETQ. The CDR3 DNA follows: TGCGCCAGCAGCTTGCTTAATGGGGGCGCCTATGGCTACACCTTC. It encodes CASSLLNGGAYGYTF.

The genes are TRBV11-3 and TRBJ2-5; 7 nucleotides agree with TRBD1. There are 14 residues in the CDR3. V lost 5 bases and J lost 0; bases outside the gene matches: 3. CDR1 is SGHNT, CDR2 YENEEA, per germline. The CDR3 sequence: CASSTGTDQETQYF. DNA for the CDR3: TGTGCCAGCAGCACCGGGACAGACCAAGAGACCCAGTACTTC.